Shown below are 27 T cell receptor beta chains from a single sample sequenced in a study of shared clonotypes between healthy human individuals. The method was immunoSEQ multiplex PCR; TCRdb's version includes in-frame clones alone and lacks a portion of them. Among roughly 86,000 clones listed, approximately 70% were seen once. Sequences were obtained from memory CD8+ T cells sorted from blood. Subset denoted: CD45RO+ cells pooled with CCR7-negative TemRA cells. The source is a man aged 25 to 40 in good health.

This chain links TRBV28 with TRBJ2-2, with D maybe TRBD1 (6 bases). The CDR3 covers 15 residues. The V end lost 1 base, the J end lost 5 bases, and 11 bases lay between the germline ends. The germline CDR1 and CDR2 sequences are MDHEN and SYDVKM. CDR3 nucleotide sequence: TGTGCCAGCAGTTTATCACAGGGTAGAACCGGGGAGCTGTTTTTT. Translated: CASSLSQGRTGELFF.

A remark on this clone: The sample holds other DNA sequences that translate to the same CDR3. J is TRBJ1-2 and V is TRBV7-9; D unresolved. Trimming stripped 2 bases from V and 5 bases from J, with 12 bases between. Per the germline V gene, CDR1 is SEHNR and CDR2 is FQNEAQ (reference sequence). The CDR3 runs to 14 residues. CDR3 DNA sequence: TGTGCCAGCAGCTTACGGCCGGCAGAATATGGCTACACCTTC. It encodes CASSLRPAEYGYTF. The full variable domain, completed using reference TRBV7-9 and TRBJ1-2, is DTGVSQNPRHKITKRGQNVTFRCDPISEHNRLYWYRQTLGQGPEFLTYFQNEAQLEKSRLLSDRFSAERPKGSFSTLEIQRTEQGDSAMYLCASSLRPAEYGYTFGSGTRLTVV.

Regarding this clone: This may be a read error, as it is one base from a much larger clone. This sample also contains other DNA sequences that code for the same CDR3. The rearrangement links TRBV7-2 to TRBJ2-7; D perhaps matches TRBD1 (7 bases). V lost 1 base and J 1 base, leaving 11 bases between the germline ends. The CDR3 totals 15 residues. The V gene's germline CDR1 is SGHTA and CDR2 FQGNSA. Written as DNA, the CDR3 is TGTGCCAGCAGCTTAGGCGGGGACAGTTCCTACGAGCAGTACTTC. Amino acid sequence: CASSLGGDSSYEQYF.

The chain employs TRBV5-1 and TRBJ2-3, with 9 bases identical to TRBD1. The V gene's germline CDR1 is SGHRS and CDR2 YFSETQ. J gave up 4 bases and V 2 bases, and 5 bases lay outside the gene matches. This CDR3 is built from 15 residues. For the CDR3, the DNA is TGCGCCAGCAGCTTCGGGACAGGGTTGGCAGATACGCAGTATTTT. Its translation is CASSFGTGLADTQYF.

This chain joins TRBV28 and TRBJ2-7; unclear D gene. The CDR3 contains 12 residues. V dropped 4 bases and J dropped 5 bases, with 9 bases sitting between them. Germline loops: CDR1 MDHEN, CDR2 SYDVKM. CDR3 in amino acids: CASSYAFHEQYF. The CDR3 region has the DNA TGTGCCAGCAGTTACGCCTTCCACGAGCAGTACTTC.

The chain is built from TRBV7-8 and TRBJ2-7; TRBD2 matches at 8 bases. CDR1 and CDR2 (germline): SGHVS, FQNEAQ. The CDR3 totals 15 residues. Trimming took 5 bases from V and 0 from J; bases not matched to a gene: 6. This chain's CDR3 is CASSPVSGTSYEQYF. The DNA for the CDR3 is TGTGCCAGCAGCCCCGTTAGCGGGACCTCCTACGAGCAGTACTTC.

J is TRBJ2-1 and V is TRBV11-1, with a tentative D call TRBD1 (6 bases). V lost 4 bases, J lost 6 bases, and 13 bases lay in between. The CDR3 has 14 amino acids. Germline CDR1 reads SGHAT; CDR2 reads FQDESV (reference sequence). The CDR3 sequence: CASSSTGNRNEQFF. The DNA for the CDR3 is TGTGCCAGCAGCTCCACAGGGAATCGCAATGAGCAGTTCTTC.

The genes are TRBV27 and TRBJ2-7; TRBD2 aligns across 7 bases. V shed 1 base, J shed 7 bases, and the junction held 1 base outside the gene matches. The V gene's germline CDR1 is MNHEY and CDR2 SMNVEV (reference sequence). The length of the CDR3 is 12 residues. This CDR3 reads CASSLLGGEQYF. CDR3 sequence (DNA): TGTGCCAGCAGTTTATTGGGGGGGGAGCAGTACTTC.

This clone was detected once. The chain has TRBV7-9 and TRBJ1-3; TRBD1 is a possible D gene (5 bases). Trimming left V 4 bases short and J 8 bases short, with 21 bases between. CDR3 length equals 16 residues. CDR1 is SEHNR, CDR2 FQNEAQ, per germline (reference sequence). The CDR3 reads CASSYDSGTSLDTIYF. Written as DNA, the CDR3 is TGTGCCAGCAGCTACGATTCCGGGACCTCGCTAGACACCATATATTTT.

The CDR3 region has the DNA TGCGCCAGCAGCGGGGGAGGTCTCGCGGGAGAGATCACAGATACGCAGTATTTT. This codes for CASSGGGLAGEITDTQYF. The J gene is TRBJ2-3, the V gene TRBV5-1; 7 nucleotides agree with TRBD2. Per germline, CDR1 SGHRS and CDR2 YFSETQ. J was trimmed by 2 bases and V by 4 bases; bases with no gene match: 16. CDR3 size: 18 residues.

The rearrangement links TRBV29-1 to TRBJ2-5; D unresolved. The end of the DNA aligns better with TRBJ2-7, so the J call may be wrong. The CDR3 runs 12 residues. The germline CDR1 and CDR2 sequences are SQVTM and ANQGSEA. CDR3 nucleotides: TGCAGCGTTGAAGACCTTGGGTACGAGCAGTACTTC. This sequence encodes CSVEDLGYEQYF.

The chain joins TRBV6-1 to TRBJ1-1, with D perhaps matching TRBD1 (5 bases). This CDR3 comprises 15 residues. In germline, CDR1 is MNHNS, CDR2 SASEGT. V was trimmed by 6 bases and J by 4 bases, leaving 18 bases between them. CDR3 sequence reads: CASSLGGSRATEAFF. In DNA form, the CDR3 reads TGTGCCAGCAGCCTGGGGGGATCTAGGGCCACTGAAGCTTTCTTT.

At least ten counts were recorded for this clone. The rearrangement uses TRBV10-3 and TRBJ2-2, with a possible D match to TRBD2 (5 bases). Deletions cut 8 bases from V and 3 bases from J, with 16 bases between. The CDR3 loop spans 15 amino acids. Germline CDR1 reads ENHRY; CDR2 reads SYGVKD. In DNA, the CDR3 is TGTGCCATCCAAGAGGGTAGTGCGGACACCGGGGAGCTGTTTTTT. Protein sequence: CAIQEGSADTGELFF.

V gene TRBV27 combines with J gene TRBJ2-1, with 8 bases identical to TRBD1. Per germline, CDR1 MNHEY and CDR2 SMNVEV (reference sequence). The CDR3 covers 13 residues. Trimming cost V 0 bases and J 9 bases; bases outside gene matches: 1. CDR3 coding DNA: TGTGCCAGCAGTTTATCCAGGGGGCGTGAGCAGTTCTTC. This gives the protein CASSLSRGREQFF.

This clone was recorded once. A far larger clone lies a single base away; this is likely a read error. This sample also contains other DNA sequences that code for the same CDR3. V is TRBV28 and J is TRBJ2-7; D is unresolved. The CDR3 extends over 11 amino acids. In germline, CDR1 is MDHEN, CDR2 SYDVKM. V lost 3 bases and J lost 4, with 4 bases in between. CDR3 amino acids: CASSLNYEQYF. For the CDR3, the DNA is TGTGCCAGCAGTTTGAATTACGAGCAGTACTTC.

The gene calls are TRBV9 and TRBJ2-1, with D tentatively TRBD1 (5 bases). V was cut by 3 bases and J by 8 bases, with 15 bases left in between. Germline V CDR1 and CDR2: SGDLS, YYNGEE. The CDR3 loop spans 14 amino acids. CDR3 coding DNA: TGTGCCAGCAGCGGGGCAGGGAATAGGGATGAGCAGTTCTTC. Its protein is CASSGAGNRDEQFF.

J is TRBJ2-1 and V is TRBV10-3; D tentatively reads TRBD1 or TRBD2 (6 bases each). Per germline, CDR1 ENHRY and CDR2 SYGVKD. Between the trimmed V and J ends, which lost 4 bases and 6 bases, there was a span of 13 bases. The CDR3 has 14 amino acids. As DNA, the CDR3 is TGTGCCATCAGTGGAGGGGGAGGTCCCAATGAGCAGTTCTTC. This codes for CAISGGGGPNEQFF.

The sample holds a few counts of this clone. The chain recombines TRBV18 with TRBJ2-3, with 11 bases matching TRBD2. The CDR3 runs to 16 residues. V shed 3 bases and J 5 bases; nucleotides not matched to a gene: 7. Germline loops: CDR1 KGHSH, CDR2 LQKENI. In DNA, the CDR3 is TGTGCCAGCTCACCTAGTAGCGGGAGGGAGAAAGATACGCAGTATTTT. This translates into CASSPSSGREKDTQYF.

V is TRBV7-2 and J is TRBJ2-7, with 7 positions matching TRBD2. This CDR3 contains 14 residues. J was trimmed by 7 bases and V by 10 bases; bases with no gene match: 16. Germline V CDR1 and CDR2: SGHTA, FQGNSA. CDR3 loop: CATHVRGSVGEQYF. DNA of the CDR3: TGTGCCACCCACGTCCGCGGGAGCGTTGGGGAGCAGTACTTC. Full variable domain (remainder filled in from reference TRBV7-2 and TRBJ2-7): GAGVSQSPSNKVTEKGKDVELRCDPISGHTALYWYRQSLGQGLEFLIYFQGNSAPDKSGLPSDRFSAERTGGSVSTLTIQRTQQEDSAVYLCATHVRGSVGEQYFGPGTRLTVT.

Details on this clone: This specimen includes other DNA sequences encoding the same CDR3. The chain couples TRBV6-5 to TRBJ2-7; TRBD2 matches 7 bases. This CDR3 spans 14 amino acids. Germline V gene sequence: CDR1 MNHEY, CDR2 SVGAGI. V lost 2 bases and J lost 4; bases outside the gene matches: 5. CDR3 bases: TGTGCCAGCAGTTACGGGACGGGGGGTTACGAGCAGTACTTC. Residues: CASSYGTGGYEQYF.

This clone was observed a few times. J is TRBJ1-3 and V is TRBV6-1, with D uncertain. V was cut by 10 bases and J by 1 base, with 14 bases left in between. Per germline, CDR1 MNHNS and CDR2 SASEGT. The CDR3 is 14 amino acids. CDR3 sequence reads: CATYRRRSGNTIYF. The CDR3 DNA reads TGTGCCACATATCGACGGAGATCTGGAAACACCATATATTTT.

The rearrangement uses TRBV7-9 and TRBJ2-1; perhaps D is TRBD1 or TRBD2 (5 bases each). The CDR3 runs to 12 residues. Deletions cut 6 bases from V and 9 bases from J, with 12 bases between. Per germline, CDR1 SEHNR and CDR2 FQNEAQ (reference sequence). The DNA for the CDR3 is TGTGCCAGCAGACCACTAGGGGTTGAGCAGTTCTTC. Residues: CASRPLGVEQFF.

The CDR3 is CASSSDLGLAGGGETQYF. CDR3 in DNA: TGTGCCAGCAGTTCCGATTTGGGACTAGCGGGAGGGGGTGAGACCCAGTACTTC. The rearrangement joins TRBV27 to TRBJ2-5; TRBD2 aligns across 16 bases. The CDR3 consists of 18 residues. Looked up from germline, CDR1 is MNHEY and CDR2 is SMNVEV (reference sequence). V trimming: 4 bases; J trimming: 5 bases; junction bases outside the gene matches: 10.

The chain links TRBV6-5 to TRBJ2-5; tentative D call: TRBD1 (6 bases). V was pared by 3 bases and J by 2 bases, with 10 bases between. Germline V lookup: CDR1 MNHEY, CDR2 SVGAGI. The CDR3 has 14 residues. The CDR3 bases are TGTGCCAGCAGTTATCAGGGGTATCAAGAGACCCAGTACTTC. Translation gives CASSYQGYQETQYF.

V gene TRBV19 combines with J gene TRBJ2-7; D unclear. V was shortened by 2 bases and J by 7 bases, with 15 bases between the two germline ends. The V gene's germline CDR1 is LNHDA and CDR2 SQIVND (reference sequence). This CDR3 has 14 amino acids. CDR3 sequence (DNA): TGTGCCAGTAGTATAAGGCTGTGGGCGTGGGAGCAGTACTTC. It yields the protein CASSIRLWAWEQYF.

In this sample, this clone turned up many times. The chain is built from TRBV4-3 and TRBJ2-1; TRBD2 agrees at 10 bases. The length of the CDR3 is 16 residues. The J segment lost 6 bases and the V segment lost 1 base, leaving 6 bases of the junction unmatched. CDR1 and CDR2 from the germline V gene are LGHNA and YSLEER. CDR3 loop: CASSQGAGGLSNEQFF. DNA for the CDR3: TGCGCCAGCAGCCAAGGAGCGGGGGGGCTTAGCAATGAGCAGTTCTTC.

CDR3 residues: CASSEYAENGTTYNEQFF. In DNA, the CDR3 is TGTGCCAGCAGTGAATATGCAGAAAACGGGACTACCTACAATGAGCAGTTCTTC. The chain links TRBV25-1 to TRBJ2-1, with 7 bases identical to TRBD2. V lost 0 bases and J lost 2; bases outside the gene matches: 10. CDR1 is MGHDK, CDR2 SYGVNS, per germline. CDR3 length equals 18 residues.